The source of this T cell receptor beta chain is a study of molecular identifiers for immune sequencing clone quantification. This clonotype was seen ten or more times. This CDR3 region has 17 residues. Deletions cut 2 bases from V and 7 bases from J, with 21 bases between. From germline, CDR1 is MNHEY and CDR2 SVGEGT. From the PCR reads, TCRdb called clonotypes with MiXCR, one entry per CDR3 protein. The data hold a few hundred thousand distinct CDR3 sequences, with under 25% observed a single time. The chain links TRBV6-2 or TRBV6-3 to TRBJ1-5, with unresolved D. The sequence was obtained from a human donor in good health. Some libraries in this study had Jurkat cell RNA spiked in. Material for sequencing was naive CD8+ T cells from blood, with Jurkat cell RNA spiked in. Subset described: FACS-sorted CD8+CD4-CCR7+CD45RA+ naive T cells. Written as DNA, the CDR3 is TGTGCCAGCAGTTACCCGCGGTTGGGCGACGGGAAACAGCCCCAGCATTTT. This translates into CASSYPRLGDGKQPQHF.